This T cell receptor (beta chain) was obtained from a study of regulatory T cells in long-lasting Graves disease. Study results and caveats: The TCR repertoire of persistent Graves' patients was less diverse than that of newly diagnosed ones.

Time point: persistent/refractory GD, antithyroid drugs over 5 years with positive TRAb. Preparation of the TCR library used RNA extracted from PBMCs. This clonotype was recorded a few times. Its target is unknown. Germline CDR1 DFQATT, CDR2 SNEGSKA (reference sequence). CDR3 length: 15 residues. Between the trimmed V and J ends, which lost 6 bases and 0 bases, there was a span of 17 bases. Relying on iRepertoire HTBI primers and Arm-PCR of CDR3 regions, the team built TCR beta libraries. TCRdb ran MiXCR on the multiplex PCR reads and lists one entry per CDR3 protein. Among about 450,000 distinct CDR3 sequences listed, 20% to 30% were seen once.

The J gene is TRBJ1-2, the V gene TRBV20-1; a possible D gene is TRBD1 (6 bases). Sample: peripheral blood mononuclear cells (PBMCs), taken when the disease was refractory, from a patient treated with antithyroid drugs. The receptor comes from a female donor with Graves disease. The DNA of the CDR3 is TGCAGTGCCATCCCCCCCAGGGGAGCTAACTATGGCTACACCTTC. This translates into CSAIPPRGANYGYTF.